The present entry profiles one T cell receptor (beta chain) with its context. Its antigen remains unidentified. There are no base qualities to consult, and no much larger clone falls within one base. These data come from a study of T-cell reconstitution after alpha-beta-depleted transplantation in children (dated by TCRdb to 2016 to 2018). About the study as a whole: The study quantitatively tracked T-cell immune reconstitution after TCRalphabeta/CD19-depleted allogeneic hematopoietic cell transplantation in children using TCR repertoire profiling.

Library construction relied on PCR. Sequencing was performed on an Illumina HiSeq 2500. TCR libraries were prepared with molecular barcoding, using unique molecular identifiers to normalize TCRbeta repertoire quantification. Using fastp at Q25 and MiXCR, TCRdb reprocessed the public reads and kept productive beta chains. Rows merge per CDR3 protein into single entries with the most common DNA and genes. Present in this sample are about 470,000 distinct CDR3 sequences, around two fifths of which were seen just once. The biggest ten clones account for around 29% of the sample. According to the germline V gene (reference sequence), CDR1 reads DFQATT and CDR2 reads SNEGSKA. CDR3 length: 12 amino acids, cysteine to phenylalanine. The kept DNA is CDR3 alone, 36 bases in frame from the first base. V lost 0 bases and J lost 6 bases; the stretch between them is 9 bases long. The sample's treatment or condition label, decoded: allogeneic hematopoietic cell transplantation with graft depleted of TCRalphabeta T cells and CD19 B cells. The transplant recipients were children given TCRalphabeta/CD19-depleted allogeneic hematopoietic cell grafts.

General findings and caveats noted by the study authors: Hyperexpanded clone frequencies declined over subsequent months; after one year, T-cell counts and TCRbeta diversity were mostly attributed to newly produced T cells. The high TCRbeta diversity at day 60 in some patients was ascribed to recipient T cells and intrathymic progenitors that had survived conditioning. Apparently early alphabetaT-cell count recovery about two months after transplant reportedly relied on only several hundred rapidly expanded clones derived from non-depleted graft cells.

This receptor was taken from a girl aged 2 to 9 with aplastic anemia, due to receive a stem cell transplant. The sequences come from PBMCs, collected before TCRalphabeta/CD19-depleted stem cell transplant. The V gene is TRBV20-1 and the J gene is TRBJ2-7; TRBD2 might be the D gene, on 5 matching bases. The CDR3 is CSARDLLVEQYF. The DNA sequence is TGCAGTGCTAGAGATTTACTAGTCGAGCAGTACTTC.